The 11 T cell receptor beta chains below were found in one sample sequenced in a study of cytomegalovirus exposure and HLA in healthy donors. Primers for the PCR totalled 60 Vbeta and 13 Jbeta. Using immunoSEQ multiplex PCR, the repertoire was profiled, and TCRdb retains in-frame clones only, with some absent. The sample includes some 150,000 clones, less than 10% of them seen just once. The sequenced material came from PBMCs. These receptors originate from a male donor in good health and CMV-seronegative.

This rearrangement joins TRBV9 to TRBJ1-2; 7 bases match TRBD1. Germline V gives CDR1 SGDLS, CDR2 YYNGEE. The trim removed 4 bases at V and 5 bases at J, leaving 5 bases unmatched. The CDR3 sequence is 13 residues long. CDR3 DNA sequence: TGTGCCAGCAGCAGGGACAGCGCGTATGGCTACACCTTC. Its protein product is CASSRDSAYGYTF.

This clone turned up a few times. The genes are TRBV27 and TRBJ2-2, with TRBD1 identical over 7 bases. The CDR3 spans 16 residues. Germline trimming cut 2 bases from V and 4 bases from J; bases unmatched to any gene: 7. Germline V CDR1 and CDR2: MNHEY, SMNVEV (reference sequence). The CDR3 is CASSLNDRVATGELFF. As DNA, the CDR3 is TGTGCCAGCAGTTTAAACGACAGGGTGGCCACCGGGGAGCTGTTTTTT.

This clone was seen a handful of times. This chain joins TRBV19 and TRBJ2-3; 11 nucleotides align to TRBD2. After removal of 3 bases from V and 4 bases from J, the junction contained 6 bases not matched to a gene. The CDR3 runs to 16 residues. CDR1 and CDR2 (germline): LNHDA, SQIVND (reference sequence). The CDR3 reads CASSIPLAGGADTQYF. In DNA, the CDR3 is TGTGCCAGTAGTATTCCGCTAGCGGGGGGAGCAGATACGCAGTATTTT.

The chain links TRBV30 to TRBJ1-1; TRBD1 might be the D (5 bases). Trimming pared 4 bases from V and 0 bases from J, leaving 9 bases between. The germline V gene encodes CDR1 GTSNPN and CDR2 SVGIG (reference sequence). The CDR3 extends over 13 amino acids. The CDR3 sequence: CAWTDRLNTEAFF. In nucleotides, the CDR3 is TGTGCCTGGACAGACAGATTGAACACTGAAGCTTTCTTT.

This clone was counted only a few times. The gene calls are TRBV7-3 and TRBJ2-3, with no clear D. V gave up 1 base and J gave up 4 bases, with 6 bases separating them. CDR3 length equals 13 residues. Germline V CDR1 and CDR2: SGHTA, FQGTGA. The CDR3 nucleotides are TGTGCCAGCAGCTTAAGGCCTTCAGATACGCAGTATTTT. Translating gives CASSLRPSDTQYF.

CDR3 bases: TGTGCCAGTAGTATTCGCGGGACAGCCTCCTACGAGCAGTACTTC. Its translation is CASSIRGTASYEQYF. The chain links TRBV19 to TRBJ2-7; TRBD1 is a possible D gene (7 bases). Between the trimmed V and J ends, which lost 3 bases and 0 bases, there was a span of 12 bases. Germline-derived CDR1 and CDR2 are LNHDA and SQIVND (reference sequence). The CDR3 loop spans 15 amino acids. Supplemented by reference TRBV19 and TRBJ2-7, the full variable domain reads DGGITQSPKYLFRKEGQNVTLSCEQNLNHDAMYWYRQDPGQGLRLIYYSQIVNDFQKGDIAEGYSVSREKKESFPLTVTSAQKNPTAFYLCASSIRGTASYEQYFGPGTRLTVT.

This clone has more than one count but fewer than ten. V is TRBV7-6 and J is TRBJ2-2, with D unresolved. V was cut by 3 bases and J by 0 bases, with 11 bases left in between. The length of the CDR3 is 16 residues. Germline V gene data show CDR1 as SGHVS and CDR2 as FNYEAQ. The CDR3 reads CASSFGSKTNTGELFF. The CDR3 DNA is TGTGCCAGCAGCTTCGGGTCCAAGACGAACACCGGGGAGCTGTTTTTT.

This clone was seen only a few times. The CDR3 region has the DNA TGTGCCAGCAGTTGGGACAGTGGAAACACCATATATTTT. Residues: CASSWDSGNTIYF. This chain uses TRBV27 with TRBJ1-3; 7 nucleotides match TRBD1. Per the germline V gene, CDR1 is MNHEY and CDR2 is SMNVEV (reference sequence). The CDR3 length is 13 residues. J was trimmed by 3 bases and V by 4 bases; bases with no gene match: 0.

The table lists this clone with a few counts. Written as DNA, the CDR3 is TGTGCCAGCAGCCGCGGGAGTTTGAGGTCCTACAATGAGCAGTTCTTC. Translation: CASSRGSLRSYNEQFF. The chain employs TRBV7-3 and TRBJ2-1; 7 nucleotides agree with TRBD2. CDR3 length equals 16 residues. V was pared by 5 bases and J by 1 base, with 8 bases of the junction left unmatched. Germline CDR1 and CDR2: SGHTA and FQGTGA.

This clone was seen a handful of times. The chain has TRBV7-3 and TRBJ2-5; 8 bases fit TRBD2. V shed 3 bases and J 4 bases; nucleotides not matched to a gene: 1. Germline CDR1 SGHTA, CDR2 FQGTGA. The CDR3 is 13 amino acids. The CDR3 here is CASSLLAGETQYF. The CDR3 DNA follows: TGTGCCAGCAGCTTGCTAGCGGGAGAGACCCAGTACTTC.

The chain has TRBV7-2 and TRBJ2-7; 8 bases match TRBD2. Germline CDR1 SGHTA, CDR2 FQGNSA. This CDR3 spans 14 amino acids. The junction had 6 bases not matched to a gene; V was cut back by 5 bases and J by 3 bases. The CDR3 reads CASSPRLALYEQYF. The CDR3 DNA reads TGTGCCAGCAGCCCTCGACTAGCGCTCTACGAGCAGTACTTC.